This entry lists 29 T cell receptor beta chains sequenced from one sample in a study of cytomegalovirus exposure and HLA in healthy donors (TCRdb year 2017). Receptor amplification or capture employed the immunoSEQ multiplex PCR assay. TCRdb provides this immuneACCESS table in a form limited to in-frame rearrangements. Some clones are lacking; in checked studies, under half of them reflect an unresolved V gene, and why the rest are absent is not known. The sample yields around 60,000 clones; 90% were counted once. Roughly 3% of the sample is taken by the ten largest. Material for sequencing was PBMCs. The receptors here all came from a young man in good health and CMV-seronegative.

In its sample, this clone was seen once. V gene TRBV7-9 combines with J gene TRBJ2-7; 8 bases match TRBD2. Germline values: CDR1 SEHNR, CDR2 FQNEAQ (reference sequence). With V trimmed by 5 bases and J by 3 bases, 6 bases remained unmatched. The CDR3 has 14 amino acids. The CDR3 DNA reads TGTGCCAGCAGCCGTGGAACTAGCGGCTACGAGCAGTACTTC. Residues: CASSRGTSGYEQYF.

This chain joins TRBV18 and TRBJ1-4, with D tentatively TRBD1 (5 bases). Trimming took off 4 bases at V and 5 bases at J, with 14 bases between the two ends. Germline assignment: CDR1 KGHSH and CDR2 LQKENI. CDR3 size: 15 residues. The CDR3 sequence: CASSRRGSLNEKLFF. In DNA form, the CDR3 reads TGTGCCAGCTCACGAAGGGGCAGCTTGAATGAAAAACTGTTTTTT.

The chain joins TRBV28 to TRBJ2-1, with TRBD1 as a possible D gene (6 bases). There are 14 residues in the CDR3. The V gene lost 7 bases and the J gene lost 0 bases, with 10 bases spanning the gap. Germline lookup yields CDR1 MDHEN and CDR2 SYDVKM. The CDR3 DNA reads as TGTGCCAGCACTCGGACAGCCTCCTACAATGAGCAGTTCTTC. Residues: CASTRTASYNEQFF.

This clone has more than one count but fewer than ten. This sequence joins TRBV28 and TRBJ1-5, with D unclear. The germline gives CDR1 MDHEN, CDR2 SYDVKM. This CDR3 is built from 12 residues. V lost 6 bases to trimming and J lost 1 base, with 4 bases between them. The CDR3 loop is CASRASNQPQHF. In DNA form, the CDR3 reads TGTGCCAGCAGGGCAAGCAATCAGCCCCAGCATTTT. Filled out from reference TRBV28 and TRBJ1-5, the complete variable domain reads DVKVTQSSRYLVKRTGEKVFLECVQDMDHENMFWYRQDPGLGLRLIYFSYDVKMKEKGDIPEGYSVSREKKERFSLILESASTNQTSMYLCASRASNQPQHFGDGTRLSIL.

This clone was observed a single time. The V gene is TRBV2, the J gene TRBJ2-7; 11 bases map to TRBD1. V dropped 8 bases and J dropped 6; count of bases not matched to a gene: 9. The length of the CDR3 is 14 residues. Germline CDR1 and CDR2: SNHLY and FYNNEI. CDR3 protein: CASFPGQGVSEQYF. In DNA, the CDR3 is TGTGCCAGCTTTCCGGGACAGGGGGTGAGCGAGCAGTACTTC. The full variable domain, with the rest looked up from reference TRBV2 and TRBJ2-7, is EPEVTQTPSHQVTQMGQEVILRCVPISNHLYFYWYRQILGQKVEFLVSFYNNEISEKSEIFDDQFSVERPDGSNFTLKIRSTKLEDSAMYFCASFPGQGVSEQYFGPGTRLTVT.

This chain joins TRBV28 and TRBJ1-4; maybe TRBD1 (5 bases). Trimming removed 6 bases at V and 4 bases at J, with 12 bases between. CDR1 is MDHEN, CDR2 SYDVKM, per germline. This CDR3 region has 14 residues. CDR3 amino acids: CASSPGGFNEKLFF. As DNA, the CDR3 is TGTGCCAGCAGCCCGGGGGGGTTTAATGAAAAACTGTTTTTT.

The chain carries TRBV29-1 and TRBJ1-3; perhaps TRBD1 as D (5 bases). V lost 5 bases to trimming and J lost 1 base, with 6 bases between them. Germline CDR1 and CDR2: SQVTM and ANQGSEA. The CDR3 has 12 amino acids. The CDR3 reads CSVRGSGNTIYF. CDR3 in DNA: TGCAGCGTTAGGGGATCTGGAAACACCATATATTTT.

The genes are TRBV11-2 and TRBJ1-3; D remains unclear. Germline CDR1 is SGHAT and CDR2 is FQNNGV. The CDR3 contains 16 residues. V dropped 3 bases and J dropped 5 bases, with 17 bases sitting between them. The CDR3 DNA sequence: TGTGCCAGCAGCTTTTGGCAGGCCTCCTTGAGAAACACCATATATTTT. It is translated as CASSFWQASLRNTIYF.

About this clone: Relative to the germline gene, one junction end is altered; a read error may explain this. The CDR3 DNA follows: TGTGCCAGCAGTGAAGCGCTATTGGGGACAGTCAGGGACTTC. It yields the protein CASSEALLGTVRDF. V gene TRBV6-1 combines with J gene TRBJ2-4; 7 bases are shared with TRBD1. CDR1 and CDR2 from the germline V gene are MNHNS and SASEGT. The length of the CDR3 is 14 residues.

The J gene is TRBJ1-1, the V gene TRBV6-1; D uncertain. The germline V gene has CDR1 MNHNS and CDR2 SASEGT. The CDR3 spans 13 residues. V lost 7 bases and J lost 1, with 10 bases in between. Here the CDR3 DNA reads TGTGCCAGCATTCCAGGCGCGAACACTGAAGCTTTCTTT. This encodes CASIPGANTEAFF.

This chain joins TRBV25-1 and TRBJ1-2; a possible D gene is TRBD1 (5 bases). V was cut by 6 bases and J by 5 bases, with 16 bases left in between. This CDR3 spans 14 amino acids. Germline V CDR1 and CDR2: MGHDK, SYGVNS. CDR3 coding DNA: TGTGCCAGCAGGCAGAGCTTTGGGGGGTATGGCTACACCTTC. Translating it yields CASRQSFGGYGYTF.

The V call is TRBV7-9, the J call TRBJ1-2; 8 bases align to TRBD1. Germline V lookup: CDR1 SEHNR, CDR2 FQNEAQ (reference sequence). V trimming: 8 bases; J trimming: 1 base; junction bases outside the gene matches: 6. This CDR3 has 14 residues. The CDR3 loop reads CASRDRGLNYGYTF. CDR3 in DNA: TGTGCCAGCCGCGACAGGGGCCTTAACTATGGCTACACCTTC.

CDR3 DNA: TGTGCCGGGGGTCTAAGGGTTGGGGGGACTGAGCAGTTCTTC. It is translated as CAGGLRVGGTEQFF. The V call is TRBV6-1, the J call TRBJ2-1; D possibly corresponds to TRBD2 (6 bases). This CDR3 contains 14 residues. Trimming removed 11 bases at V and 9 bases at J, with 23 bases between. Germline CDR1 and CDR2: MNHNS and SASEGT.

The chain's CDR3 is CASSPGTRDTGELFF. In DNA form, the CDR3 reads TGTGCCAGCTCTCCCGGGACTAGGGACACCGGGGAGCTGTTTTTT. The chain links TRBV18 to TRBJ2-2, with 8 bases matching TRBD2. CDR3 size: 15 residues. Germline assignment: CDR1 KGHSH and CDR2 LQKENI. V lost 6 bases, J lost 3 bases, and 6 bases stayed unmatched.

The chain joins TRBV18 to TRBJ1-5; 7 bases fit TRBD1. Germline V gene lookup returns CDR1 KGHSH and CDR2 LQKENI. The CDR3 has 15 amino acids. Trimming took 3 bases from V and 5 from J; bases not matched to a gene: 7. The DNA for the CDR3 is TGTGCCAGCTCACCCCGCGGACAGGTAGATCAGCCCCAGCATTTT. Translation: CASSPRGQVDQPQHF.

The chain uses TRBV7-9 and TRBJ2-5, with 7 bases aligning to TRBD1. The V gene's germline CDR1 is SEHNR and CDR2 FQNEAQ (reference sequence). The J segment lost 5 bases and the V segment lost 5 bases, leaving 5 bases of the junction unmatched. This CDR3 region has 13 residues. The CDR3 sequence is CASSSRGFETQYF. CDR3 DNA: TGTGCCAGCAGCAGCAGGGGGTTCGAGACCCAGTACTTC.

CDR3 region: CASSPPGQGLFGNTIYF. CDR3 nucleotides: TGTGCCAGCAGTCCGCCGGGACAGGGACTCTTTGGAAACACCATATATTTT. This chain links TRBV28 with TRBJ1-3, with 9 bases aligning to TRBD1. The CDR3 spans 17 residues. With V trimmed by 5 bases and J by 3 bases, 11 bases remained unmatched. Germline V lookup: CDR1 MDHEN, CDR2 SYDVKM.

This clone showed up just once. The rearrangement uses TRBV18 and TRBJ2-5; tentatively, D is TRBD2 (5 bases). Germline values: CDR1 KGHSH, CDR2 LQKENI. The CDR3 contains 15 residues. Trimming stripped 0 bases from V and 4 bases from J, with 12 bases between. CDR3 nucleotides: TGTGCCAGCTCACCACCGGAGGCCGCGGGAGAGACCCAGTACTTC. Its protein product is CASSPPEAAGETQYF.

The chain employs TRBV10-1 and TRBJ2-2; weak D call: TRBD2 (6 bases). Per the germline V gene, CDR1 is WNHNN and CDR2 is SYGVQD (reference sequence). This CDR3 spans 16 amino acids. Trimming pared 3 bases from V and 5 bases from J, leaving 16 bases between. The CDR3 here is CASSEMGGSFTGELFF. Written as DNA, the CDR3 is TGCGCCAGCAGTGAAATGGGGGGAAGTTTTACCGGGGAGCTGTTTTTT.

This clone was detected ten times or more. J is TRBJ1-1 and V is TRBV19; D gene uncertain. Germline V gene lookup returns CDR1 LNHDA and CDR2 SQIVND (reference sequence). CDR3 length equals 13 residues. Trimming took off 11 bases at V and 2 bases at J, with 15 bases between the two ends. CDR3 amino acids: CASRQARNTEAFF. CDR3 nucleotides: TGTGCCTCTCGACAAGCCCGAAACACTGAAGCTTTCTTT.

This clone is a singleton in its sample. This chain connects TRBV7-9 to TRBJ1-1; D uncertain. CDR3 length: 17 amino acids. V was shortened by 0 bases and J by 0 bases, with 14 bases between the two germline ends. Germline V gene lookup returns CDR1 SEHNR and CDR2 FQNEAQ (reference sequence). Here the CDR3 reads CASSLAGTAGMNTEAFF. The CDR3 nucleotides are TGTGCCAGCAGCTTAGCGGGAACGGCGGGGATGAACACTGAAGCTTTCTTT. Full variable domain (outside the CDR3, taken from reference TRBV7-9 and TRBJ1-1): DTGVSQNPRHKITKRGQNVTFRCDPISEHNRLYWYRQTLGQGPEFLTYFQNEAQLEKSRLLSDRFSAERPKGSFSTLEIQRTEQGDSAMYLCASSLAGTAGMNTEAFFGQGTRLTVV.

The chain combines TRBV7-9 with TRBJ1-4; 9 nucleotides line up with TRBD1. CDR1 is SEHNR, CDR2 FQNEAQ, per germline (reference sequence). The J segment lost 6 bases and the V segment lost 8 bases, leaving 4 bases of the junction unmatched. This CDR3 contains 13 residues. CDR3 DNA: TGTGCCAGCCCGGGACAGGGCGATGAAAAACTGTTTTTT. It translates to CASPGQGDEKLFF.

The chain is built from TRBV7-9 and TRBJ1-1; a possible D gene is TRBD1 (6 bases). Trimming cost V 5 bases and J 3 bases, with 13 bases left between them. Germline CDR1 SEHNR, CDR2 FQNEAQ (reference sequence). The CDR3 spans 14 residues. The CDR3, as DNA: TGTGCCAGCAGCAATCCTCCAGGGGACACTGAAGCTTTCTTT. Its translation is CASSNPPGDTEAFF.

The rearrangement uses TRBV11-2 and TRBJ1-3, with D tentatively TRBD1 (6 bases). Germline V gives CDR1 SGHAT, CDR2 FQNNGV. CDR3 size: 16 residues. V lost 5 bases and J 0 bases, leaving 14 bases between the germline ends. CDR3 sequence (DNA): TGTGCCAGCAGCAAAACCACAGGGATCTCTGGAAACACCATATATTTT. Amino acid sequence: CASSKTTGISGNTIYF. Full variable domain (missing parts from reference TRBV11-2 and TRBJ1-3): EAGVAQSPRYKIIEKRQSVAFWCNPISGHATLYWYQQILGQGPKLLIQFQNNGVVDDSQLPKDRFSAERLKGVDSTLKIQPAKLEDSAVYLCASSKTTGISGNTIYFGEGSWLTVV.

J is TRBJ2-7 and V is TRBV7-6; D is uncertain. The V end lost 1 base, the J end lost 3 bases, and 7 bases lay between the germline ends. Germline V gene lookup returns CDR1 SGHVS and CDR2 FNYEAQ. The CDR3 is made up of 13 amino acids. CDR3 DNA sequence: TGTGCCAGCAGCTTAGTCCCAGGCTACGAGCAGTACTTC. Translated, it gives CASSLVPGYEQYF.

Concerning this clone itself: Other nucleotide sequences from this sample produce the same CDR3. The V and J genes are TRBV7-9 and TRBJ1-2; TRBD1 might be the D (5 bases). Looked up from germline, CDR1 is SEHNR and CDR2 is FQNEAQ (reference sequence). V shed 3 bases and J shed 7 bases, with 12 bases lying between them. This CDR3 spans 13 amino acids. CDR3 sequence: CASSLGGSGGYTF. In DNA form, the CDR3 reads TGTGCCAGCAGCTTGGGGGGGTCGGGTGGCTACACCTTC.

The chain has TRBV9 and TRBJ2-2; 8 positions match TRBD1. Looked up from germline, CDR1 is SGDLS and CDR2 is YYNGEE. The CDR3 loop spans 15 amino acids. After removal of 0 bases from V and 7 bases from J, the junction contained 5 bases not matched to a gene. CDR3 residues: CASSVVGQAYGELFF. Written as DNA, the CDR3 is TGTGCCAGCAGCGTAGTGGGACAGGCCTACGGGGAGCTGTTTTTT.

This clone was counted many times. The rearrangement links TRBV2 to TRBJ1-3, with unresolved D. The CDR3 runs 13 residues. Germline CDR1 SNHLY, CDR2 FYNNEI. The V end lost 5 bases, the J end lost 0 bases, and 5 bases lay between the germline ends. The CDR3 DNA reads as TGTGCCAGCAGTTACAACTCTGGAAACACCATATATTTT. The encoded protein is CASSYNSGNTIYF.

The chain combines TRBV6-1 with TRBJ2-2; no firm D call. This CDR3 has 10 amino acids. In germline, CDR1 is MNHNS, CDR2 SASEGT. V was pared by 5 bases and J by 10 bases, with 5 bases between. This CDR3 is CASSWQELFF. As DNA, the CDR3 is TGTGCCAGCAGTTGGCAGGAGCTGTTTTTT.